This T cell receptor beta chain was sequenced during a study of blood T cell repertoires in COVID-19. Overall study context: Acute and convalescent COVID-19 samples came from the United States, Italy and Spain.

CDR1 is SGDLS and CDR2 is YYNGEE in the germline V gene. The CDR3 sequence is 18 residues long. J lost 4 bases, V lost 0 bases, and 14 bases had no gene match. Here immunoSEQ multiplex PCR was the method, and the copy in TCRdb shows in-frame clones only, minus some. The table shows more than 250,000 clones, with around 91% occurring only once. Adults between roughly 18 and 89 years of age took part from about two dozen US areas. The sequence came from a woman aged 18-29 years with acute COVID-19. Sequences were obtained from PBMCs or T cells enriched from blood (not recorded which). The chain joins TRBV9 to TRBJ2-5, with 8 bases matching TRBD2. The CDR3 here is CASSVDLAGGRSGETQYF. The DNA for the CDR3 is TGTGCCAGCAGCGTAGATCTTGCGGGAGGCCGGTCGGGAGAGACCCAGTACTTC.